What follows is one T cell receptor beta chain and its context. Its antigen is not identified. The data derive from a study of CXCR3-negative and CXCR3-positive naive CD8 T cells. Whole-study context: The study obtained 130 million to 150 million TRB reads, about 1.5 +/- 0.3 million per library. The study, taken as a whole, reports: Hydrophobicity of TRB CDR3s was greater in CXCR3-positive naive cells than in CXCR3-negative naive cells. Memory CD8+ T cell repertoires were far less diverse than both naive subsets.

Libraries were UMI-labeled 5' RACE TRB cDNA. TCRdb re-analyzed the 5' RACE reads; it lists each CDR3 protein once, without DNA. This sample carries tens of thousands of distinct CDR3 sequences, with roughly 0.62% going to the ten biggest clones. This CDR3 is 13 amino acids long. Germline CDR1 reads SGHNT; CDR2 reads YENEEA. The receptor was isolated from a human donor in good health. Some clones in this sample may be carry-over from other donors' samples. The sample consisted of naive CXCR3+ CD8+ T cells from blood. The subset: CD45RO-CCR7+CD27+CD95- naive CD8+ T cells expressing CXCR3 (TNR3+). The chain is built from TRBV11-3 and TRBJ2-1; TCRdb reports TRBD1, a call that lacks DNA to check it against. The CDR3 region is CASSLRGSNEQFF. Based on the CDR3 plus reference TRBV11-3 and TRBJ2-1, the full variable domain is EAGVVQSPRYKIIEKKQPVAFWCNPISGHNTLYWYLQNLGQGPELLIRYENEEAVDDSQLPKDRFSAERLKGVDSTLKIQPAELGDSAVYLCASSLRGSNEQFFGPGTRLTVL.